What follows describes a single TCR beta chain. MiXCR was run by TCRdb on the RT-PCR reads, yielding one entry per CDR3 protein. The sample records hundreds of thousands of distinct CDR3 sequences, about 14% being singletons. The CDR3 has 14 residues. The trim removed 7 bases at V and 3 bases at J, leaving 8 bases unmatched. Per germline, CDR1 MDHEN and CDR2 SYDVKM. The genes are TRBV28 and TRBJ2-7; 8 nucleotides align to TRBD1. Material: memory CD4+ T cells from blood. The TCR was taken from a female donor in good health, serving as a healthy control. In nucleotides, the CDR3 is TGTGCCAGCACCTCCGGACAGGGATTCTACGAGCAGTACTTC. Protein product: CASTSGQGFYEQYF.